The source of this T cell receptor (beta chain) is a study of blood T cell repertoires in COVID-19. For the study at large: There were acute and convalescent COVID-19 samples, and they came from the United States, Italy and Spain.

The CDR3 extends over 16 amino acids. Looked up from germline, CDR1 is SGDLS and CDR2 is YYNGEE. Germline trimming cut 6 bases from V and 3 bases from J; bases unmatched to any gene: 11. Sequencing used immunoSEQ multiplex PCR; TCRdb keeps in-frame clones, though not all of them. The sample has around 81,000 clones; roughly 90% are singletons. The chain combines TRBV9 with TRBJ2-3, with 9 bases that match TRBD1. The sequenced material came from peripheral blood. The source is a man in his 70s with acute or convalescent COVID-19. The CDR3 spells CASTLTGTGRTDTQYF. CDR3 bases: TGTGCCAGCACCCTGACCGGGACAGGGAGGACAGATACGCAGTATTTT.